The rows below give T cell receptor beta chains drawn from one sample of a study of blood T cell repertoires in COVID-19. Assay used: immunoSEQ multiplex PCR; TCRdb lists only in-frame clones, some missing. Among over 250,000 clones listed, 75% to 85% were seen once. Specimen: peripheral blood. Receptor source: a man between 50 and 59 years old with active or convalescent COVID-19. Both conserved end residues are part of each CDR3. The order of the fields is D gene, J gene, clone size, V gene, CDR3 protein, CDR3 DNA. A D gene is named only where the DNA matches it firmly. A row's size may be missing; if present it is once, few, many or a size class.

>TRBD2|TRBJ2-1|NA|TRBV4-2
CASSQGRWVAGSYNEQFF
TGTGCCAGCAGCCAAGGCCGCTGGGTAGCGGGCTCCTACAATGAGCAGTTCTTC
>NA|TRBJ1-6|NA|TRBV6-6
CASSYSESNSPLHF
TGTGCCAGCAGTTACTCTGAGAGCAATTCACCCCTCCACTTT
>TRBD2|TRBJ2-3|NA|TRBV28
CASREGFGGRGENTQYF
TGTGCCAGCAGGGAGGGCTTCGGCGGGAGAGGAGAAAATACGCAGTATTTT
>TRBD2|TRBJ2-1|few|TRBV25-1
CASTPGTSGISYNEQFF
TGTGCCAGCACCCCAGGGACTAGCGGGATCTCCTACAATGAGCAGTTCTTC
>TRBD2|TRBJ2-2|NA|TRBV14
CASSSWGLAANTGELFF
TGTGCCAGCAGCTCTTGGGGCCTAGCGGCCAACACCGGGGAGCTGTTTTTT
>TRBD1|TRBJ2-3|NA|TRBV27
CASSLYPQLGTDRNTQYF
TGTGCCAGCAGTTTATACCCACAGCTAGGGACAGACCGGAATACGCAGTATTTT
>NA|TRBJ2-1|once|TRBV7-5
CVRSFQRTINNEQFF
TGTGTCAGAAGCTTCCAACGGACTATCAACAATGAGCAGTTCTTC
>TRBD1|TRBJ1-1|NA|TRBV5-1
CASSSQGAGNTEAFF
TGCGCCAGCAGCTCACAGGGGGCGGGGAACACTGAAGCTTTCTTT
>TRBD1|TRBJ1-4|NA|TRBV7-2
CASSPGQGNEKLFF
TGTGCCAGCAGCCCCGGACAGGGGAATGAAAAACTGTTTTTT
>NA|TRBJ1-4|few|TRBV2
CASSAFLSEKLFF
TGTGCCAGCAGTGCCTTTCTGTCCGAAAAACTGTTTTTT
>TRBD2|TRBJ2-7|NA|TRBV19
CASSLAGDPYEQYF
TGTGCCAGTAGCCTAGCGGGGGATCCCTACGAGCAGTACTTC
>NA|TRBJ2-1|NA|TRBV11-2
CASSSGHPSYNEQFF
TGTGCCAGCAGCTCGGGACACCCCTCCTACAATGAGCAGTTCTTC
>NA|TRBJ2-1|NA|TRBV5-4
CASSLAALHEQFF
TGTGCCAGCAGCTTGGCCGCGTTGCATGAGCAGTTCTTC
>NA|TRBJ1-1|NA|TRBV25-1
CASSERQARNTEAFF
TGTGCCAGCAGTGAAAGACAGGCCCGGAACACTGAAGCTTTCTTT
>TRBD1|TRBJ2-7|NA|TRBV7-2
CASSPWGDRFYEQYF
TGTGCCAGCAGCCCCTGGGGGGACAGGTTCTACGAGCAGTACTTC
>TRBD1|TRBJ1-2|NA|TRBV6-6
CASSYRDRGYTF
TGTGCCAGCAGTTACCGGGACAGAGGCTACACCTTC
>TRBD1|TRBJ2-7|NA|TRBV18
CASSPGTGVYEQYF
TGTGCCAGCTCACCGGGGACAGGCGTCTACGAGCAGTACTTC
>NA|TRBJ1-1|once|TRBV5-1
CASSLRRGGTEAFF
TGCGCCAGCAGCTTGAGACGAGGGGGCACTGAAGCTTTCTTT
>NA|TRBJ1-1|NA|TRBV12-5
CASNGLGTEAFF
TGTGCTAGTAATGGTCTCGGCACTGAAGCTTTCTTT
>TRBD1|TRBJ2-7|NA|TRBV11-2
CASSQGQAFHYEQYF
TGTGCCAGCAGCCAAGGACAGGCCTTCCACTACGAGCAGTACTTC
>TRBD1|TRBJ1-1|NA|TRBV15
CATSRGGTGSFEAFF
TGTGCCACCAGCAGAGGGGGGACAGGGAGCTTTGAAGCTTTCTTT
>TRBD2|TRBJ2-1|NA|TRBV24-1
CATSDSRQRGSYNEQFF
TGTGCCACCAGTGATTCTCGCCAGCGGGGCTCCTACAATGAGCAGTTCTTC
>NA|TRBJ1-1|NA|TRBV20-1
CSARVSEAFF
TGCAGTGCTAGAGTCAGTGAAGCTTTCTTT
>NA|TRBJ2-1|NA|TRBV7-7
CASSLDRNNEQFF
TGTGCTAGCAGCCTGGACAGAAACAATGAGCAGTTCTTC
>NA|TRBJ2-5|NA|TRBV29-1
CSVVGGTLETQYF
TGCAGCGTTGTTGGAGGGACCCTAGAGACCCAGTACTTC
>TRBD1|TRBJ1-4|NA|TRBV28
CASGTQGAGEKLFF
TGTGCCAGCGGGACACAGGGGGCAGGTGAAAAACTGTTTTTT
>TRBD1|TRBJ2-6|NA|TRBV29-1
CSVVIQGSPEVSGANVLTF
TGCAGCGTTGTGATACAGGGGTCCCCCGAGGTCTCTGGGGCCAACGTCCTGACTTTC
>NA|TRBJ1-4|NA|TRBV11-2
CASSPLQGYDEKLFF
TGTGCCAGCAGCCCATTACAGGGTTACGATGAAAAACTGTTTTTT
>TRBD2|TRBJ2-7|NA|TRBV10-2
CASSESGTRPYEQYF
TGCGCCAGCAGTGAGTCTGGGACTAGACCGTACGAGCAGTACTTC
>TRBD2|TRBJ2-3|NA|TRBV28
CASSYPGLAITDTQYF
TGTGCCAGCAGCTACCCGGGACTAGCGATCACAGATACGCAGTATTTT
>TRBD1|TRBJ1-1|NA|TRBV28
CASSPPRDRAGNTEAFF
TGTGCCAGCAGCCCCCCCCGGGACAGGGCAGGAAACACTGAAGCTTTCTTT
>NA|TRBJ2-1|NA|TRBV21-1
CASSKREGTNSSNEQFF
TGTGCCAGCAGCAAACGGGAGGGGACAAATTCCTCTAATGAGCAGTTCTTC
>TRBD2|TRBJ2-2|NA|TRBV14
CASSHISSGGELFF
TGTGCCAGCAGCCACATCTCTAGCGGCGGGGAGCTGTTTTTT
>NA|TRBJ2-2|NA|TRBV7-7
CASSLDQGRVTGELFF
TGTGCTAGCAGCCTGGATCAGGGGCGGGTCACCGGGGAGCTGTTTTTT
>NA|TRBJ1-3|NA|TRBV18
CASSPLLQPDFSGNTIYF
TGTGCCAGCTCACCCCTGTTGCAGCCTGACTTCTCTGGAAACACCATATATTTT
>NA|TRBJ2-7|NA|TRBV27
CASSFLTGEQYF
TGTGCCAGCAGTTTCTTGACGGGGGAGCAGTACTTC
>NA|TRBJ1-1|NA|TRBV30
CAWSAPGTLCRF
TGTGCCTGGAGTGCCCCGGGAACCCTCTGCAGGTTT